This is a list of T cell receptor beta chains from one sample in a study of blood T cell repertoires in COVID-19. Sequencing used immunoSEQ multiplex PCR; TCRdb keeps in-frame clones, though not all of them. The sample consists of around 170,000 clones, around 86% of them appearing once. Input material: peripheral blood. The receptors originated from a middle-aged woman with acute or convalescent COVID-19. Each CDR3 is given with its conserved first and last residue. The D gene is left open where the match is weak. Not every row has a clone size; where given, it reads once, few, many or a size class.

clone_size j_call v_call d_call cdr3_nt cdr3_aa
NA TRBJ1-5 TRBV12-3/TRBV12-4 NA TGTGCCAGCAGTTTAGCCCACAATCAGCCCCAGCATTTT CASSLAHNQPQHF
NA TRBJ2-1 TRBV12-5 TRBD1 TGTGCTAGTGGGGGGACAGGGGGCTACAATGAGCAGTTCTTC CASGGTGGYNEQFF
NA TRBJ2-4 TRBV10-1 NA TGCGCCAGCAGTGACTCTACTAAGGCAACAAACATTCAGTACTTC CASSDSTKATNIQYF
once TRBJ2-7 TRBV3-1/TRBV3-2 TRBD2 TGTGCCAGCAGCCCAGCACTAGCGGTGGAATACGAGCAGTACTTC CASSPALAVEYEQYF
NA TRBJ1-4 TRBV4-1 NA TGCGCCAGCAGCTTCCAAAGACAATCCCCAACTAATGAAAAACTGTTTTTT CASSFQRQSPTNEKLFF
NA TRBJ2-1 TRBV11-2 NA TGTGCCAGCAGCTTAGACCTCCCCTACAATGAGCAGTTCTTC CASSLDLPYNEQFF
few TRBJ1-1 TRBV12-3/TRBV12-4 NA TGTGCCAGCAGTTTACAGAACACTGAAGCTTTCTTT CASSLQNTEAFF
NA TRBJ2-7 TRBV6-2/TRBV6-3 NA TGTGCCAGCAGTTACTCGGATTTAGGCAGGCGCTCCTACGAGCAGTACTTC CASSYSDLGRRSYEQYF
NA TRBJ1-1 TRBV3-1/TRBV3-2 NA TGTGCCAGCGGGGGGGATACCACTGAAGCTTTCTTT CASGGDTTEAFF
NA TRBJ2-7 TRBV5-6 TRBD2 TGTGCCAGCAGCTTGGGAGCGGGAGTGTACGAGCAGTACTTC CASSLGAGVYEQYF
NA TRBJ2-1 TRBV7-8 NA TGTGCCAGCAGCCCCAACCTCCTGACAGGAAACAATGAGCAGTTCTTC CASSPNLLTGNNEQFF
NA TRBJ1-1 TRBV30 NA TGTGCCTGTGAGGGGGACGAGGGCACTGAAGCTTTCTTT CACEGDEGTEAFF
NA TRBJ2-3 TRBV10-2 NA TGCGCCAGCAGTGAGTCTACGGTCACAGATACGCAGTATTTT CASSESTVTDTQYF
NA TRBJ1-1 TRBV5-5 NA TGTGCCAGCAGCTTGGGTGGGGCCATGAACACTGAAGCTTTCTTT CASSLGGAMNTEAFF
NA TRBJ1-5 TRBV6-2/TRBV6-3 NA TGTGCCAGCACCCCGGGGCCCTATAGCAATCAGCCCCAGCATTTT CASTPGPYSNQPQHF
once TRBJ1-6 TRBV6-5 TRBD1 TGTGCCAGCACGACAGGGCATTCACCCCTCCACTTT CASTTGHSPLHF
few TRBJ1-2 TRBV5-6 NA TGTGCCAGCAGCGTCTCTAACTATGGCTACACCTTC CASSVSNYGYTF
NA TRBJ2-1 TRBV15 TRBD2 TGTGCCACCAGCAGAGGGAGCGGGGGGGCTGATGAGCAGTTCTTC CATSRGSGGADEQFF
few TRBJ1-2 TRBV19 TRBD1 TGTGCCAGTAGTGTGATAACAGGGGGAATGAGTGGCTACACCTTC CASSVITGGMSGYTF
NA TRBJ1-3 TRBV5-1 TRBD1 TGCGCCAGCAGCTCACAGGGGGCCTCTGGAAACACCATATATTTT CASSSQGASGNTIYF
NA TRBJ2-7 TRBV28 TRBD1 TGTGCCAGCAGCCAGGACAGGGCGCAGTCCTACGAGCAGTACTTC CASSQDRAQSYEQYF
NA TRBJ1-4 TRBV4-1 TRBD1 TGCGCCAGCAGCCTAGACGTAGGGACAGGGGGTGAAAAACTGTTTTTT CASSLDVGTGGEKLFF
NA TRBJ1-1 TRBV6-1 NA TGTGCCAGCAGTGACCAATTGAACACTGAAGCTTTCTTT CASSDQLNTEAFF
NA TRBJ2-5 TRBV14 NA TGTGCCAGCAGCCACGGAGGCTTATTGGAGACCCAGTACTTC CASSHGGLLETQYF
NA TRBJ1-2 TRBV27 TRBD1 TGTGCCAGCAGGGCCGGACAGGGGGTCCCCTATGGCTACACCTTC CASRAGQGVPYGYTF
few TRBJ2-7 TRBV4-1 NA TGCGCCAGCAGCCAAGGGGTCCTAGCCCCGGGGGGCGGCGAGCAGTACTTC CASSQGVLAPGGGEQYF
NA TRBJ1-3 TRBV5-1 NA TGCGCCAGCAGCGGTACGGCGGGATCTGGAAACACCATATATTTT CASSGTAGSGNTIYF
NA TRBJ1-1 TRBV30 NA TGTGCCTGGACCCCAAGAGGGAGGCGGTACACTGAAGCTTTCTTT CAWTPRGRRYTEAFF
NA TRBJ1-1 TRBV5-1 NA TGCGCCAGCAGCTTGGTACAGCTGAACACTGAAGCTTTCTTT CASSLVQLNTEAFF
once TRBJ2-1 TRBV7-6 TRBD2 TGTGCCAGCAGCTTAGTGGTAGCGGGGTACAATGAGCAGTTCTTC CASSLVVAGYNEQFF
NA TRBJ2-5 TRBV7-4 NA TGTGCCAGCAGCTTAGAAGTGCAAGATTGGGGAGGTGAGGAGACCCAGTACTTC CASSLEVQDWGGEETQYF
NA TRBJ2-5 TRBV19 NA TGTGCCAGTAGTGTCTGGACAGATCAAGAGACCCAGTACTTC CASSVWTDQETQYF
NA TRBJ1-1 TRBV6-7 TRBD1 TGTGCCAGTGCCCGCGGACAGGGGATCGGAGCTTTCTTT CASARGQGIGAFF
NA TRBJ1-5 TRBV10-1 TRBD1 TGCGCCAGAACAGGGGGCAATCAGCCCCAGCATTTT CARTGGNQPQHF
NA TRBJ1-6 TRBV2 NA TGTGCCAGCAGAAACACAGGCAATTCACCCCTCCACTTT CASRNTGNSPLHF
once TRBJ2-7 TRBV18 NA TGTGCCAGCTCACCGTCGCGGGCAGTGAGCTACGAGCAGTACTTC CASSPSRAVSYEQYF
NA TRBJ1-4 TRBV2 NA TGTGCCAGCGGGGGGATCGATGAAAAACTGTTTTTT CASGGIDEKLFF